These T cell receptor beta chains were read from a single sample in a study of T cell responses to AZD1222 COVID-19 vaccine. The assay was immunoSEQ multiplex PCR, and TCRdb's table has in-frame clones only and misses some. In the table there are about 76,000 clones, more than 75% of which are singletons. The material sequenced was peripheral blood, taken on day 0 of MenACWY control vaccination. The source of these receptors is an adult in good health. The CDR3 runs from the conserved cysteine through the conserved F or W. A D gene is named only where the DNA matches it firmly. Not all rows give a size; the values are once, few, many and, for expanded clones, a class.

clone size: NA; D gene: TRBD2; V gene: TRBV10-3; J gene: TRBJ2-7; CDR3 protein: CAISVSARGNLAEMAYEQYF; CDR3 DNA: TGTGCCATCAGTGTTTCGGCAAGGGGAAACCTAGCGGAGATGGCTTACGAGCAGTACTTC
clone size: NA; D gene: TRBD1; V gene: TRBV5-1; J gene: TRBJ1-2; CDR3 protein: CASSFGTGGVRGYTF; CDR3 DNA: TGCGCCAGCAGCTTCGGGACAGGGGGCGTACGTGGCTACACCTTC
clone size: once; D gene: NA; V gene: TRBV7-9; J gene: TRBJ2-7; CDR3 protein: CASSLDHEQYF; CDR3 DNA: TGTGCCAGCAGCTTAGACCACGAGCAGTACTTC
clone size: NA; D gene: NA; V gene: TRBV28; J gene: TRBJ1-5; CDR3 protein: CASSPPRGSSSNQPQHF; CDR3 DNA: TGTGCCAGCAGTCCACCACGGGGTAGTAGCAGCAATCAGCCCCAGCATTTT
clone size: few; D gene: NA; V gene: TRBV6-1; J gene: TRBJ1-4; CDR3 protein: CASSEGGAGEKLFF; CDR3 DNA: TGTGCCAGCAGTGAAGGAGGGGCTGGGGAAAAACTGTTTTTT
clone size: NA; D gene: NA; V gene: TRBV28; J gene: TRBJ1-4; CDR3 protein: CASSFVRGRATNEKLFF; CDR3 DNA: TGTGCCAGCAGTTTTGTTCGGGGGAGGGCAACTAATGAAAAACTGTTTTTT
clone size: NA; D gene: NA; V gene: TRBV27; J gene: TRBJ2-5; CDR3 protein: CASSPLGQETQYF; CDR3 DNA: TGTGCCAGCAGCCCTTTAGGCCAAGAGACCCAGTACTTC
clone size: once; D gene: NA; V gene: TRBV12-3/TRBV12-4; J gene: TRBJ1-2; CDR3 protein: CASTPSDYGYTF; CDR3 DNA: TGTGCCAGCACCCCAAGTGATTATGGCTACACCTTC
clone size: few; D gene: NA; V gene: TRBV5-1; J gene: TRBJ2-7; CDR3 protein: CASSFGQSAYEQYF; CDR3 DNA: TGCGCCAGCAGCTTCGGACAGTCCGCCTACGAGCAGTACTTC
clone size: NA; D gene: NA; V gene: TRBV12-5; J gene: TRBJ1-5; CDR3 protein: CASGLADQPQHF; CDR3 DNA: TGTGCTAGTGGTTTGGCAGACCAGCCCCAGCATTTT
clone size: NA; D gene: NA; V gene: TRBV19; J gene: TRBJ2-7; CDR3 protein: CASSLPGDSYEQYF; CDR3 DNA: TGTGCCAGTAGTCTCCCGGGGGACTCCTACGAGCAGTACTTC
clone size: NA; D gene: NA; V gene: TRBV20-1; J gene: TRBJ2-5; CDR3 protein: CSASEETQYF; CDR3 DNA: TGCAGTGCTAGTGAAGAGACCCAGTACTTC
clone size: NA; D gene: NA; V gene: TRBV11-2; J gene: TRBJ1-2; CDR3 protein: CASSYTELGIGYTF; CDR3 DNA: TGTGCCAGCAGCTATACCGAGTTAGGGATTGGCTACACCTTC
clone size: once; D gene: TRBD2; V gene: TRBV4-3; J gene: TRBJ2-1; CDR3 protein: CASSQAPSGSKNEQFF; CDR3 DNA: TGCGCCAGCAGCCAAGCCCCTAGCGGGAGTAAGAATGAGCAGTTCTTC
clone size: NA; D gene: NA; V gene: TRBV6-2/TRBV6-3; J gene: TRBJ2-7; CDR3 protein: CASSYRDEQYF; CDR3 DNA: TGTGCCAGCAGTTACCGGGACGAGCAGTACTTC
clone size: NA; D gene: TRBD2; V gene: TRBV6-5; J gene: TRBJ2-1; CDR3 protein: CASRGGLAGNFEQFF; CDR3 DNA: TGTGCCAGCAGGGGGGGACTAGCGGGAAATTTTGAGCAGTTCTTC
clone size: NA; D gene: TRBD2; V gene: TRBV10-1; J gene: TRBJ2-1; CDR3 protein: CASSESGAGGFYNEQFF; CDR3 DNA: TGCGCCAGCAGTGAGTCGGGGGCGGGAGGGTTCTACAATGAGCAGTTCTTC
clone size: NA; D gene: NA; V gene: TRBV28; J gene: TRBJ1-2; CDR3 protein: CASSLGGYGYTF; CDR3 DNA: TGTGCCAGCAGTTTGGGCGGATATGGCTACACCTTC
clone size: NA; D gene: NA; V gene: TRBV19; J gene: TRBJ1-5; CDR3 protein: CASSIRGLGDQPQHF; CDR3 DNA: TGTGCCAGTAGTATAAGAGGCTTAGGGGATCAGCCCCAGCATTTT
clone size: once; D gene: NA; V gene: TRBV7-3; J gene: TRBJ2-5; CDR3 protein: CASSLRNDGTQYF; CDR3 DNA: TGTGCCAGCAGCTTAAGGAATGACGGTACCCAGTACTTC
clone size: once; D gene: NA; V gene: TRBV5-1; J gene: TRBJ1-2; CDR3 protein: CASSLAGGGYTF; CDR3 DNA: TGCGCCAGCAGCTTGGCCGGGGGTGGCTACACCTTC
clone size: NA; D gene: TRBD1; V gene: TRBV7-2; J gene: TRBJ1-5; CDR3 protein: CASSLSAGTGGNQPQHF; CDR3 DNA: TGTGCCAGCAGCTTAAGTGCCGGGACAGGGGGCAATCAGCCCCAGCATTTT
clone size: NA; D gene: NA; V gene: TRBV7-8; J gene: TRBJ1-1; CDR3 protein: CASSLEGGLNTEAFF; CDR3 DNA: TGTGCCAGCAGCTTAGAGGGGGGGCTGAACACTGAAGCTTTCTTT
clone size: NA; D gene: TRBD1; V gene: TRBV28; J gene: TRBJ1-2; CDR3 protein: CASSSTRQGPNYGYTF; CDR3 DNA: TGTGCCAGCAGTTCCACCCGACAGGGTCCTAACTATGGCTACACCTTC
clone size: NA; D gene: NA; V gene: TRBV7-9; J gene: TRBJ1-5; CDR3 protein: CASSHFDGRTQPQHF; CDR3 DNA: TGTGCCAGCAGCCACTTCGACGGGCGGACTCAGCCCCAGCATTTT
clone size: NA; D gene: NA; V gene: TRBV28; J gene: TRBJ1-2; CDR3 protein: CASSFEIVGGTNYGYTF; CDR3 DNA: TGTGCCAGCAGTTTCGAAATCGTAGGGGGGACCAACTATGGCTACACCTTC
clone size: once; D gene: NA; V gene: TRBV30; J gene: TRBJ1-2; CDR3 protein: CAWSPQRSGRGYTF; CDR3 DNA: TGTGCCTGGAGTCCCCAGAGGTCGGGCCGTGGCTACACCTTC
clone size: NA; D gene: NA; V gene: TRBV19; J gene: TRBJ1-1; CDR3 protein: CASSIVHGAGAAEAFF; CDR3 DNA: TGTGCCAGTAGTATCGTTCATGGGGCAGGGGCAGCCGAAGCTTTCTTT
clone size: NA; D gene: NA; V gene: TRBV7-2; J gene: TRBJ2-3; CDR3 protein: CASSLGPFPDTQYF; CDR3 DNA: TGTGCCAGCAGCTTAGGGCCATTCCCAGATACGCAGTATTTT
clone size: NA; D gene: NA; V gene: TRBV12-3/TRBV12-4; J gene: TRBJ2-7; CDR3 protein: CASSAALALEYF; CDR3 DNA: TGTGCCAGCAGTGCCGCCCTAGCATTGGAGTACTTC
clone size: NA; D gene: NA; V gene: TRBV30; J gene: TRBJ2-7; CDR3 protein: CAFFASGGTYEQYF; CDR3 DNA: TGTGCCTTTTTTGCGAGCGGAGGTACCTACGAGCAGTACTTC
clone size: NA; D gene: TRBD2; V gene: TRBV3-1/TRBV3-2; J gene: TRBJ2-7; CDR3 protein: CASSQGTSGAYEQYF; CDR3 DNA: TGTGCCAGCAGCCAAGGGACTAGCGGAGCCTACGAGCAGTACTTC
clone size: NA; D gene: NA; V gene: TRBV19; J gene: TRBJ2-7; CDR3 protein: CATRQGDEQYF; CDR3 DNA: TGTGCCACCCGGCAGGGCGACGAGCAGTACTTC
clone size: NA; D gene: TRBD1; V gene: TRBV19; J gene: TRBJ2-7; CDR3 protein: CASTPGRQGGYEQYF; CDR3 DNA: TGTGCCAGTACCCCGGGAAGACAGGGGGGCTACGAGCAGTACTTC
clone size: NA; D gene: NA; V gene: TRBV9; J gene: TRBJ2-3; CDR3 protein: CASSINSGTDTQYF; CDR3 DNA: TGTGCCAGCAGCATAAACTCAGGCACAGATACGCAGTATTTT
clone size: NA; D gene: TRBD1; V gene: TRBV5-1; J gene: TRBJ1-1; CDR3 protein: CASSAKGQLNTEAFF; CDR3 DNA: TGCGCCAGCAGCGCCAAGGGACAGTTGAACACTGAAGCTTTCTTT
clone size: NA; D gene: TRBD1; V gene: TRBV28; J gene: TRBJ2-1; CDR3 protein: CATWDRGSFYNEQFF; CDR3 DNA: TGTGCCACCTGGGACAGGGGGTCCTTCTACAATGAGCAGTTCTTC
clone size: NA; D gene: NA; V gene: TRBV9; J gene: TRBJ1-3; CDR3 protein: CASSVLPGAGNTIYF; CDR3 DNA: TGTGCCAGCAGCGTACTGCCGGGTGCTGGAAACACCATATATTTT
clone size: NA; D gene: TRBD1; V gene: TRBV5-1; J gene: TRBJ2-7; CDR3 protein: CASSLETGGSYEQYF; CDR3 DNA: TGCGCCAGCAGCTTGGAAACAGGGGGCTCCTACGAGCAGTACTTC
clone size: once; D gene: NA; V gene: TRBV5-1; J gene: TRBJ1-2; CDR3 protein: CASSLTAVYGYTF; CDR3 DNA: TGCGCCAGCAGCTTGACAGCTGTTTATGGCTACACCTTC
clone size: NA; D gene: NA; V gene: TRBV7-2; J gene: TRBJ1-2; CDR3 protein: CASSLVVRGPEGYTF; CDR3 DNA: TGTGCCAGCAGCTTAGTGGTCCGGGGTCCGGAGGGCTACACCTTC
clone size: NA; D gene: NA; V gene: TRBV24-1; J gene: TRBJ2-5; CDR3 protein: CATSVGPWETQYF; CDR3 DNA: TGTGCCACCAGTGTTGGACCCTGGGAGACCCAGTACTTC
clone size: NA; D gene: NA; V gene: TRBV7-2; J gene: TRBJ1-5; CDR3 protein: CASSPVGGYSNQPQHF; CDR3 DNA: TGTGCCAGCAGCCCGGTTGGGGGGTATAGCAATCAGCCCCAGCATTTT
clone size: NA; D gene: NA; V gene: TRBV6-5; J gene: TRBJ1-5; CDR3 protein: CASSYRGDSNQPQHF; CDR3 DNA: TGTGCCAGCAGTTACAGAGGAGATAGCAATCAGCCCCAGCATTTT
clone size: once; D gene: TRBD1; V gene: TRBV4-3; J gene: TRBJ2-1; CDR3 protein: CASSQDRADEQFF; CDR3 DNA: TGCGCCAGCAGCCAGGACAGGGCGGATGAGCAGTTCTTC
clone size: NA; D gene: NA; V gene: TRBV28; J gene: TRBJ1-3; CDR3 protein: CASSFVQGRNTIYF; CDR3 DNA: TGTGCCAGCAGTTTTGTGCAGGGAAGAAACACCATATATTTT
clone size: NA; D gene: NA; V gene: TRBV12-3/TRBV12-4; J gene: TRBJ1-2; CDR3 protein: CASREPVGGYTF; CDR3 DNA: TGTGCCAGCAGGGAACCGGTAGGCGGCTACACCTTC
clone size: NA; D gene: NA; V gene: TRBV4-1; J gene: TRBJ2-2; CDR3 protein: CASKTDPPGGELFF; CDR3 DNA: TGCGCCAGCAAAACGGACCCCCCCGGCGGGGAGCTGTTTTTT
clone size: few; D gene: NA; V gene: TRBV4-1; J gene: TRBJ1-5; CDR3 protein: CASSQGDQPQHF; CDR3 DNA: TGCGCCAGCAGCCAGGGGGATCAGCCCCAGCATTTT
clone size: NA; D gene: NA; V gene: TRBV7-3; J gene: TRBJ1-1; CDR3 protein: CASSLRSNTEAFF; CDR3 DNA: TGTGCCAGCAGCTTAAGGTCGAACACTGAAGCTTTCTTT
clone size: NA; D gene: NA; V gene: TRBV4-3; J gene: TRBJ2-2; CDR3 protein: CASSQDWGDLTGELFF; CDR3 DNA: TGCGCCAGCAGCCAAGATTGGGGAGATTTGACCGGGGAGCTGTTTTTT
clone size: few; D gene: NA; V gene: TRBV5-4; J gene: TRBJ2-7; CDR3 protein: CASSLDYFSYEQYF; CDR3 DNA: TGTGCCAGCAGCTTGGACTACTTCTCCTACGAGCAGTACTTC
clone size: NA; D gene: NA; V gene: TRBV5-1; J gene: TRBJ2-5; CDR3 protein: CASSFLGQETQYF; CDR3 DNA: TGCGCCAGCAGCTTTTTGGGTCAAGAGACCCAGTACTTC
clone size: NA; D gene: NA; V gene: TRBV5-4; J gene: TRBJ2-3; CDR3 protein: CASSVTARDTQYF; CDR3 DNA: TGTGCCAGCAGCGTGACAGCGCGAGATACGCAGTATTTT